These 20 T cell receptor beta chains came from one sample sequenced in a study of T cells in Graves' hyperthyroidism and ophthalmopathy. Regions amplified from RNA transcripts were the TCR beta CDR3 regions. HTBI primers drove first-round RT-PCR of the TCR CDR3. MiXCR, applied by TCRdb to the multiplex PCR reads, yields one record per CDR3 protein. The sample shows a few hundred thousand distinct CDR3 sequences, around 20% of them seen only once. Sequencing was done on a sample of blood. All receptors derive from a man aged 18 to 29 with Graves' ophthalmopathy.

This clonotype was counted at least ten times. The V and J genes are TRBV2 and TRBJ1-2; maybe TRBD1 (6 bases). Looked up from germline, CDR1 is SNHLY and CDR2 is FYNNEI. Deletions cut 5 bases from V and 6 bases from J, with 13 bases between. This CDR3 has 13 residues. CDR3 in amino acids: CASSPTQGHGYTF. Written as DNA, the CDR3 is TGTGCCAGCAGTCCGACGCAGGGGCATGGCTACACCTTC.

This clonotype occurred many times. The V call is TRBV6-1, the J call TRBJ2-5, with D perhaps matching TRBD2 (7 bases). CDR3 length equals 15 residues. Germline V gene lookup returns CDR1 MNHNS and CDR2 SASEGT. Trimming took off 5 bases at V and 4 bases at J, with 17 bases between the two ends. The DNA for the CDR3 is TGTGCCAGCAGTTCGTGGGGACGGGGGGCAGAGACCCAGTACTTC. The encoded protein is CASSSWGRGAETQYF.

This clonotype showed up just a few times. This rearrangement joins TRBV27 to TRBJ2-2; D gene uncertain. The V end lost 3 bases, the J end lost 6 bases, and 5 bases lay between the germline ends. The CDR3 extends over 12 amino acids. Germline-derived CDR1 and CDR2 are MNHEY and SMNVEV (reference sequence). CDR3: CASSFVAGELFF. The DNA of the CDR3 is TGTGCCAGCAGTTTTGTAGCCGGGGAGCTGTTTTTT.

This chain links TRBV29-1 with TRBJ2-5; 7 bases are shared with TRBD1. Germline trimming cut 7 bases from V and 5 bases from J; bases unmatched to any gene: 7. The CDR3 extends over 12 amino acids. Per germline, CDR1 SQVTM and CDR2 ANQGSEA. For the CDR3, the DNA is TGCAGCGCCGACAGGGCTCGGGAGACCCAGTACTTC. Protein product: CSADRARETQYF.

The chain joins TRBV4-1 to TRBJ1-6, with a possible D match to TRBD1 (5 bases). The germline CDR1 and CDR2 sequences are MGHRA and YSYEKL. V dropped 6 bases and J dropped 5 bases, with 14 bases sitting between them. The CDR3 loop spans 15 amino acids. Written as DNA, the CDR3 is TGCGCCAGCAGTGAAGGAGGACAAGATAATTCACCCCTCCACTTT. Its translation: CASSEGGQDNSPLHF.

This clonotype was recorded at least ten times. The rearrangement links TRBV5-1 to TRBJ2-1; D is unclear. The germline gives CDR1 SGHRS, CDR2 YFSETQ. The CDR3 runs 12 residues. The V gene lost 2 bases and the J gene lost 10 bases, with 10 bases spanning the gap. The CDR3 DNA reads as TGCGCCAGCAGCTTTGAAGGGCACGAGCAGTTCTTC. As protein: CASSFEGHEQFF.

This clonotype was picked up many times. This CDR3 reads CASSLGGLSNQPQHF. Here the CDR3 DNA reads TGTGCCAGCTCCCTGGGCGGTTTAAGCAATCAGCCCCAGCATTTT. The chain employs TRBV7-2 and TRBJ1-5; D gene ambiguous. The CDR3 totals 15 residues. Germline V CDR1 and CDR2: SGHTA, FQGNSA. The V end was cut by 8 bases, the J end by 1 base, with 15 bases between.

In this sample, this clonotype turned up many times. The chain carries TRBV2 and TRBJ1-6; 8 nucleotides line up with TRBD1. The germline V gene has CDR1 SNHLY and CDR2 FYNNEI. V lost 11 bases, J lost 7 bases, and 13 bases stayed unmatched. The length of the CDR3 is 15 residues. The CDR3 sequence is CAGLQTGGRNSPLHF. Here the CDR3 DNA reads TGTGCCGGATTACAAACAGGGGGGAGAAATTCACCCCTCCACTTT.

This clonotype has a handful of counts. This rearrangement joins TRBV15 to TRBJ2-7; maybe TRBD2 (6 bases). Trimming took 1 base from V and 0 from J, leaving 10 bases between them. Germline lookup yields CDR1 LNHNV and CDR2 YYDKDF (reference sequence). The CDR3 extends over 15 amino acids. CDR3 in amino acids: CATSRVGGLSYEQYF. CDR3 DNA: TGTGCCACCAGCAGAGTGGGGGGACTCTCCTACGAGCAGTACTTC.

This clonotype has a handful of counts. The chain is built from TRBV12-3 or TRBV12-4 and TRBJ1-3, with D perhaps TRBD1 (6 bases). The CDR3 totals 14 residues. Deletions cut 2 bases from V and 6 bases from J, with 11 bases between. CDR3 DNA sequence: TGTGCCAGCAGTTTAATGGGACAAAAAAACACCATATATTTT. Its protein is CASSLMGQKNTIYF.

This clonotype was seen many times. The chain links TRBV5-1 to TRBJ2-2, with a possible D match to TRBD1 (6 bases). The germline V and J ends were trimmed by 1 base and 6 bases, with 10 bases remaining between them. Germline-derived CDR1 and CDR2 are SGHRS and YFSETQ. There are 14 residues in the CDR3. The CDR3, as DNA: TGCGCCAGCAGCTTGCTTACAGGGCCCGGGGAGCTGTTTTTT. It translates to CASSLLTGPGELFF. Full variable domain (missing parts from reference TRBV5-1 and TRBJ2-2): KAGVTQTPRYLIKTRGQQVTLSCSPISGHRSVSWYQQTPGQGLQFLFEYFSETQRNKGNFPGRFSGRQFSNSRSEMNVSTLELGDSALYLCASSLLTGPGELFFGEGSRLTVL.

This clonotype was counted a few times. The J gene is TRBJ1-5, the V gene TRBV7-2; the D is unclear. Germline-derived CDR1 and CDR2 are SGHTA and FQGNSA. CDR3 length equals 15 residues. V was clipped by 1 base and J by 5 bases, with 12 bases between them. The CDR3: CASSLEGREDQPQHF. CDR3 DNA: TGTGCCAGCAGCTTAGAAGGGAGAGAGGATCAGCCCCAGCATTTT.

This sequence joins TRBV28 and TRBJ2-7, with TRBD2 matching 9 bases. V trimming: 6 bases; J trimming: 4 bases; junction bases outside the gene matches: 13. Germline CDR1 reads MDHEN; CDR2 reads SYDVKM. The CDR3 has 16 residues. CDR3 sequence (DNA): TGTGCCAGCAGCCTTAGAGGGGGCGGGGGGGGTTACGAGCAGTACTTC. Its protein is CASSLRGGGGGYEQYF.

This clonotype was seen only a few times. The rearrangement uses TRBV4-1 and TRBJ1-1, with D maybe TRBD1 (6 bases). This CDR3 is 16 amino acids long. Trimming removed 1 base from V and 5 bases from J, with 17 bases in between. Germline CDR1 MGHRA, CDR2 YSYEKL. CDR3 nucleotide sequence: TGCGCCAGCAGCCAAGTTGCCAGGGGATGGGCTACTGAAGCTTTCTTT. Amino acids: CASSQVARGWATEAFF.

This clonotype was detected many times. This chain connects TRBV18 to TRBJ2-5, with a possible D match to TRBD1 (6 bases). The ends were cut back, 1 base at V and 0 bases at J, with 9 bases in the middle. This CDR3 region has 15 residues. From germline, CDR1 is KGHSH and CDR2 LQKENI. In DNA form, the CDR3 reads TGTGCCAGCTCACCACAACGGACAGACCAAGAGACCCAGTACTTC. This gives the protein CASSPQRTDQETQYF.

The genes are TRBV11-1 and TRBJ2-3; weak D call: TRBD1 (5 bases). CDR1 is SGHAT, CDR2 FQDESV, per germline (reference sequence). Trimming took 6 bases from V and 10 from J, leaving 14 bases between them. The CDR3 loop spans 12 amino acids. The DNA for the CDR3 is TGTGCCAGCAGTATAACAGGCGTCGCGCAGTATTTT. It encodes CASSITGVAQYF.

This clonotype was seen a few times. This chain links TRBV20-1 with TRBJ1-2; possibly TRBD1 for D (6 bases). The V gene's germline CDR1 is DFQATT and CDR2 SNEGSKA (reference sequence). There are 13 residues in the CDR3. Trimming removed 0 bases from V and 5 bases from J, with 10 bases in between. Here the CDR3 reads CSARDGRGYGYTF. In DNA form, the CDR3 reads TGCAGTGCTAGAGATGGCAGGGGATATGGCTACACCTTC.

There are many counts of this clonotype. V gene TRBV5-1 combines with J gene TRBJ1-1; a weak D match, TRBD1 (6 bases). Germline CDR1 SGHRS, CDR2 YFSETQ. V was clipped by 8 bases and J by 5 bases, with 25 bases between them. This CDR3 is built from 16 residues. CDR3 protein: CASRTASGGAVTEAFF. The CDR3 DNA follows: TGCGCCAGTCGTACCGCTTCGGGGGGCGCAGTGACTGAAGCTTTCTTT.

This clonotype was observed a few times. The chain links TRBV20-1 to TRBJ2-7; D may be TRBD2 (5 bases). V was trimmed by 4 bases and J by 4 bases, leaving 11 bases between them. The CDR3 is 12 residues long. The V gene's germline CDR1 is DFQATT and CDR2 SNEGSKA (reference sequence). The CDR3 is CSATGGRYEQYF. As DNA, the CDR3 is TGCAGTGCTACCGGAGGACGATACGAGCAGTACTTC.

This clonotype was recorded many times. Here the CDR3 DNA reads TGTGCCAGCAGCGTAGAAGGGGGACACCTCGACGAGCAGTACTTC. Translation gives CASSVEGGHLDEQYF. The chain couples TRBV2 to TRBJ2-7; possible D gene TRBD1, 6 bases. CDR3 length: 15 residues. Germline V gene lookup returns CDR1 SNHLY and CDR2 FYNNEI. V lost 6 bases, J lost 5 bases, and 20 bases lay in between.